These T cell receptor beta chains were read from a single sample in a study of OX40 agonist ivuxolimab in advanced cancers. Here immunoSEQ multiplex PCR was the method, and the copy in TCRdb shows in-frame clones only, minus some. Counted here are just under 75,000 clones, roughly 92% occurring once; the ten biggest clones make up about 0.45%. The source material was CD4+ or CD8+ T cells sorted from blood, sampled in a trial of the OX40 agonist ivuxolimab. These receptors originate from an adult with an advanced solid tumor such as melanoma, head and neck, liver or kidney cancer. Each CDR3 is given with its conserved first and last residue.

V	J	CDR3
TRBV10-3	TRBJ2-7	CAISPGTSGRGVSYEQYF
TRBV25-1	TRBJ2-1	CASSETGKVLIGQFF
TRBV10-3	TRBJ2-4	CAISDNRGENIQYF
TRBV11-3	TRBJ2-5	CASSFRNRVYF
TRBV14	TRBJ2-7	CASSRATSVSSYEQYF
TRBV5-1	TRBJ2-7	CASSLPSGENEQYF
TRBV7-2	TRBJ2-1	CASSPRTGSSYNEQFF
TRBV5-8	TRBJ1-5	CASSLGYSSNQPQHF
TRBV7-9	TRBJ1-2	CASSKDTNYGYTF
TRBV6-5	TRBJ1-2	CASSYRGQGGYGYTF
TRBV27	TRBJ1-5	CASRAGTGRGQPQHF
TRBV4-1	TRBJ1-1	CASSQERDTEAFF
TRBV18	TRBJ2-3	CASSRVGPDTQYF
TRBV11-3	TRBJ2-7	CASSTDGYEQYF
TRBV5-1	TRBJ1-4	CASSLVGGEEKLFF
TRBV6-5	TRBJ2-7	CASRRDGNYEQYF
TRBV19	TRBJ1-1	CASTLGRNTEAFF
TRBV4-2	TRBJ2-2	CASSQTSGINTGELFF
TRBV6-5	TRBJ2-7	CASSIRHGPYEQYF
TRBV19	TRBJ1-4	CASSVFGQGGEKLFF
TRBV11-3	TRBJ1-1	CASSLDDWDRHTEAFF
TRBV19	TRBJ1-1	CASKGWEITTDTEAFF
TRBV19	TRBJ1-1	CASSLDRGTEAFF
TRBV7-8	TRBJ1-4	CASSLLVTVSEKLFF
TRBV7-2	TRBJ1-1	CASSLVGALTEAFF
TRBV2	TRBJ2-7	CASTGGRSLYEQYF
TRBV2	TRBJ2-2	CASSGGQGGTGELFF
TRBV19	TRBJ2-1	CASSPREGQGNEQFF
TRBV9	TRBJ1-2	CASSVDTGGPYGYTF
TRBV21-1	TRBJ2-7	CASSAPGLTLYEQYF
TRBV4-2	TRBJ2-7	CASSQEVATVSYEQYF
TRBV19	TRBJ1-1	CASSMRDRGINTEAFF
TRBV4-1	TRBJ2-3	CASSQENGGSLPFDTQYF
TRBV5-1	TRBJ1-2	CASSIGQASYGYTF
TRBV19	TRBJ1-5	CASSAGRNQPQHF
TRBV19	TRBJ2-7	CASSPPPGQNSYEQYF
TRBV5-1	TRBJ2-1	CASSLAGGSDEQFF
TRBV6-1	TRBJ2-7	CAAQRETSYEQYF
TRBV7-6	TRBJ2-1	CASSLKTSGNEQFF
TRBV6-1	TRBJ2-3	CASSEGGLADSVDTQYF
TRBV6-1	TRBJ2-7	CASNSGSRDEQYF
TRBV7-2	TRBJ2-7	CASSWLSAGSYEQYF
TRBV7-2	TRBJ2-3	CASSLGLAGDTQYF
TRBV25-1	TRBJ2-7	CASSEYGTGTYEQYF
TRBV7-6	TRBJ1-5	CASSFGRSNQPQHF
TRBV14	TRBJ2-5	CASSRARDRQETQYF
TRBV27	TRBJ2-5	CASSSTGAGETQYF
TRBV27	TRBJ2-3	CASRLSGSADTQYF
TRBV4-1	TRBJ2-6	CASSQEHTGPSPKGANVLTF
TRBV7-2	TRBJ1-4	CASSLGGMEKLFF
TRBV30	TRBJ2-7	CAWSGQGAYEQYF
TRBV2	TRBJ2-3	CASGRDRGPTDTQYF
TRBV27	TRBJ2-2	CASRFSPLTGELFF
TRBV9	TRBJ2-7	CASSARTGGNYEQYF
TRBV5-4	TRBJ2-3	CASSIWVRTGFTDTQYF
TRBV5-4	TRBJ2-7	CASSAQVDEQYF
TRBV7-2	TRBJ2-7	CASTFRTSGSYEQYF
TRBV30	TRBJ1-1	CAWSPRGNTEAFF
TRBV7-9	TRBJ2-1	CASSKLAGVRNEQFF
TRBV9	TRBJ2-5	CASSVAGRGETQYF